What follows describes a single T cell receptor beta chain. This sample stems from a study of blood T cell repertoires in COVID-19. Background on the study: Specimens from acute and convalescent COVID-19 originated in the United States, Italy and Spain. PBMCs, B-cell-depleted T cells, or T cells were the source of the cDNA or gDNA that made up the material.

How the authors handled the data: Nucleated cell counts were estimated from reference gene primer amplification. The repertoire was sequenced with immunoSEQ multiplex PCR; TCRdb's copy has only in-frame clones and lacks some. V and J calls and clone size come straight from that table; D and trimming were deduced from the DNA. The sample shows approximately 150,000 clones, about 87% of them seen only once. The ends were cut back, 1 base at V and 0 bases at J, with 9 bases in the middle. The CDR3 contains 15 residues. Germline CDR1 LGHDT, CDR2 YNNKEL (reference sequence). Sequenced material: peripheral blood. The sequence was collected from a man aged 50-59 years who had recovered from COVID-19. The chain employs TRBV3-1 (or the pseudogene TRBV3-2) and TRBJ1-1; the D gene is possibly TRBD1 (6 bases). The CDR3 protein is CASSQGNRVNTEAFF. CDR3 DNA: TGTGCCAGCAGCCAAGGGAACAGGGTGAACACTGAAGCTTTCTTT.